The source of this T cell receptor beta chain is a study of neurological immune-mediated disorders. Trimming cost V 0 bases and J 8 bases, with 9 bases left between them. This CDR3 is 13 amino acids long. CDR1 is SGDLS and CDR2 is YYNGEE in the germline V gene. This clonotype has ten or more counts. Its antigen remains unknown. Study observations and caveats: TCR-beta repertoires seemed private in all groups, with no expanded CDR3 amino acid sequences shared.

The cDNA was produced through 5'RACE with 10-nucleotide random UMIs. Each CDR3 protein gets one entry after TCRdb re-called the 5' RACE reads with MiXCR. The profile shows roughly 38,000 distinct CDR3 sequences, 7% to 8% of them singletons. The TCR comes from a middle-aged woman in good health. The chain couples TRBV9 to TRBJ2-4; no clear D gene. Sequenced: PBMCs. The DNA of the CDR3 is TGTGCCAGCAGCGTAGGGGATAGTGACATTCAGTACTTC. Amino acids: CASSVGDSDIQYF.